This T cell receptor beta chain was captured in a study of blood T cell repertoires in COVID-19. Two consecutive negative NP/OP PCR tests, clearance, or resolved symptoms defined Cohort 3 recovery. Trimming cost V 7 bases and J 9 bases; bases outside gene matches: 13. This CDR3 is built from 15 residues. Germline V CDR1 and CDR2: SGHAT, FQDESV (reference sequence). TCRdb keeps only in-frame clones here, not all; method: immunoSEQ multiplex PCR. This sample carries over 150,000 clones, 75% to 85% of them seen once, and the ten largest clones take 10% to 15%. The count of this clone is one. The rearrangement joins TRBV11-1 to TRBJ2-1, with 9 nucleotides matching TRBD1. Sequencing input: PBMCs or T cells enriched from blood (not recorded which). The sequence came from a middle-aged man who had recovered from COVID-19. The CDR3 is CASIQNRDRVTEQFF. CDR3 bases: TGTGCCAGCATCCAAAATAGGGACAGGGTTACTGAGCAGTTCTTC.